The TCR beta chain under discussion was sequenced for a study of cytomegalovirus exposure and HLA in healthy donors. The CDR3 is 14 amino acids. Losses at the gene ends were 3 bases for V and 2 bases for J; bases not matched to a gene: 0. Per germline, CDR1 SGDLS and CDR2 YYNGEE. Primers: 60 Vbeta forward and 13 Jbeta reverse. TCRdb's table, derived via immunoSEQ multiplex PCR, lists solely in-frame clones and lacks some. This sample has 150,000 to 200,000 clones; roughly four fifths occur once, and the top ten carry about 1.7%. The chain employs TRBV9 and TRBJ1-4; 8 positions match TRBD1. The clonotype comes from a man aged 18 to 29 in good health and CMV-seronegative. The material sequenced was PBMCs. The CDR3 sequence is CASSGTGTNEKLFF. CDR3 in DNA: TGTGCCAGCAGCGGGACAGGGACTAATGAAAAACTGTTTTTT.